This TCR beta chain was obtained from a study of regulatory T cells in long-lasting Graves disease. Study background: The definition of persistent Graves' disease was over 5 years of antithyroid drugs with positive TSH receptor antibodies. Overall study findings and caveats: TCR diversity in persistent Graves' patients was below that of newly diagnosed ones.

HTBI primers from iRepertoire and Arm-PCR of CDR3 regions yielded the TCR beta libraries. One entry per CDR3 protein results from TCRdb running MiXCR on the multiplex PCR reads. Here the sample spans roughly 450,000 distinct CDR3 sequences, around 20% being singletons. Trimming cost V 6 bases and J 5 bases; bases outside gene matches: 10. The germline gives CDR1 LNHDA, CDR2 SQIVND (reference sequence). This CDR3 is 15 amino acids long. Regarding time point: persistent/refractory GD, antithyroid drugs over 5 years with positive TRAb. RNA isolated from PBMCs was used to make the TCR library. With regard to this clonotype: What it binds is unknown.

Sequencing used peripheral blood mononuclear cells (PBMCs), obtained when the disease was refractory, from a patient treated with antithyroid drugs. V usage is TRBV19 and J usage is TRBJ1-1, with TRBD1 matching 9 bases. The source is a female donor with Graves disease. For the CDR3, the DNA is TGTGCCAGTAGCAGGACAGGGGTCCCGGGGACTGAAGCTTTCTTT. Translation: CASSRTGVPGTEAFF.